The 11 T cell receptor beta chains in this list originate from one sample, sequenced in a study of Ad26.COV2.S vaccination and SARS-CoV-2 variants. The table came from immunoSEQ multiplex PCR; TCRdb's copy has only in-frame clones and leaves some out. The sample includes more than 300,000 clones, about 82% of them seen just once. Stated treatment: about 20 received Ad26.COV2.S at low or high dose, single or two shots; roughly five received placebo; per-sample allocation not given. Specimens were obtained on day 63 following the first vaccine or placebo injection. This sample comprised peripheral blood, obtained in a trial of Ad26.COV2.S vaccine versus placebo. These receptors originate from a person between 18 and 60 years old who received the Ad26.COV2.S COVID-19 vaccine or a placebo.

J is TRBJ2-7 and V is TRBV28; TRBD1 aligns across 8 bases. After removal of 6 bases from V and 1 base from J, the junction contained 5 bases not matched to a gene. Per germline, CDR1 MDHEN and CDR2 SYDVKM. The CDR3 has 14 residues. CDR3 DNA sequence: TGTGCCAGCAGACTACAGGGGGGTTCCTACGAGCAGTACTTC. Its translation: CASRLQGGSYEQYF.

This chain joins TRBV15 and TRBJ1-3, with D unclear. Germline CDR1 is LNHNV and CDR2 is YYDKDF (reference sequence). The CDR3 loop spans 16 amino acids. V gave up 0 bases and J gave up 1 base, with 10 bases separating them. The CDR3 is CATSRDFTASGNTIYF. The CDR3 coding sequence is TGTGCCACCAGCAGAGATTTCACTGCGTCTGGAAACACCATATATTTT.

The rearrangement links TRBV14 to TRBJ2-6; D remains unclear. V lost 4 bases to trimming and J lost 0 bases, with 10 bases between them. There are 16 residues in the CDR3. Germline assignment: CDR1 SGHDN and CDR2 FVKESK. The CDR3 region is CASSLRQFSGANVLTF. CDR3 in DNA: TGTGCCAGCAGCCTTAGGCAGTTCTCTGGGGCCAACGTCCTGACTTTC. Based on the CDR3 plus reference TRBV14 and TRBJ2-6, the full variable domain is EAGVTQFPSHSVIEKGQTVTLRCDPISGHDNLYWYRRVMGKEIKFLLHFVKESKQDESGMPNNRFLAERTGGTYSTLKVQPAELEDSGVYFCASSLRQFSGANVLTFGAGSRLTVL.

CDR3 coding DNA: TGCGCCAGCAGCCCAGCGGGACAGACGAACACTGAAGCTTTCTTT. This translates into CASSPAGQTNTEAFF. This chain connects TRBV4-1 to TRBJ1-1, with TRBD1 matching 7 bases. With V trimmed by 4 bases and J by 1 base, 6 bases remained unmatched. This CDR3 comprises 15 residues. The germline gives CDR1 MGHRA, CDR2 YSYEKL.

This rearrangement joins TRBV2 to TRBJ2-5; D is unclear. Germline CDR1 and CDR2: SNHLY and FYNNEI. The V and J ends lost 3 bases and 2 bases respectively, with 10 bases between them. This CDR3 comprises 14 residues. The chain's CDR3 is CASSDRTGQETQYF. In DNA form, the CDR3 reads TGTGCCAGCAGTGACCGCACCGGACAAGAGACCCAGTACTTC.

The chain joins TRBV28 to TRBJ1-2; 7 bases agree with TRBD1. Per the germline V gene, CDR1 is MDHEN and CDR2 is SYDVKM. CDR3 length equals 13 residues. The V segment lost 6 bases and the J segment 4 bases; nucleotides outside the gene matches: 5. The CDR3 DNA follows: TGTGCCAGCAGAAGACAGGGAGGCTATGGCTACACCTTC. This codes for CASRRQGGYGYTF.

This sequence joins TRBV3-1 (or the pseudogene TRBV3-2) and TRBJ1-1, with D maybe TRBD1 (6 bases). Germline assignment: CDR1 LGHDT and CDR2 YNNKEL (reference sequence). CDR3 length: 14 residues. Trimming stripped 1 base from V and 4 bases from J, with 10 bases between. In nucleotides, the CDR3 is TGTGCCAGCAGCCAAGCAGGGGTCGGCACTGAAGCTTTCTTT. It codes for CASSQAGVGTEAFF.

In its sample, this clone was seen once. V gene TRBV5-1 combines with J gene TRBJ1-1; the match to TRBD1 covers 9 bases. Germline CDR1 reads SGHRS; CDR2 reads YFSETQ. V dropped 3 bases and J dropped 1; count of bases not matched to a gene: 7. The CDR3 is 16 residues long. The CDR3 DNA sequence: TGCGCCAGCAGCTCCCAGGGACAGGGATCGAACACTGAAGCTTTCTTT. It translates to CASSSQGQGSNTEAFF. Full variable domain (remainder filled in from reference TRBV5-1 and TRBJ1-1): KAGVTQTPRYLIKTRGQQVTLSCSPISGHRSVSWYQQTPGQGLQFLFEYFSETQRNKGNFPGRFSGRQFSNSRSEMNVSTLELGDSALYLCASSSQGQGSNTEAFFGQGTRLTVV.

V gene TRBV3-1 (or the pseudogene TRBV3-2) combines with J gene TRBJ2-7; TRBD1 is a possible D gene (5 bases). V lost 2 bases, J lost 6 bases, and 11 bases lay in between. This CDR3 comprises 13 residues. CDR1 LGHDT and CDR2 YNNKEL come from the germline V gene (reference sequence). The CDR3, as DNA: TGTGCCAGCAGCCAAAATCAGGGTTCCGAGCAGTACTTC. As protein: CASSQNQGSEQYF.

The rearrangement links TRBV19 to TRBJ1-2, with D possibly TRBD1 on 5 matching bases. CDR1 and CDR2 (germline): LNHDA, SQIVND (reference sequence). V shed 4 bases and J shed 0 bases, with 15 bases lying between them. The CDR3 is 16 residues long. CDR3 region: CASSRDFERPNYGYTF. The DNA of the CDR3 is TGTGCCAGTAGTAGGGACTTTGAGAGACCTAACTATGGCTACACCTTC.

The DNA for the CDR3 is TGTGCCAGCAGCTCTTGGGACAGGCCGGAAGCTTTCTTT. Its translation: CASSSWDRPEAFF. The V and J genes are TRBV7-9 and TRBJ1-1; 8 nucleotides match TRBD1. Germline V lookup: CDR1 SEHNR, CDR2 FQNEAQ (reference sequence). J lost 8 bases, V lost 4 bases, and 6 bases had no gene match. This CDR3 contains 13 residues.